This record concerns one T cell receptor beta chain sequence. Rearranged V-D-J TRB sequences were amplified with a mixed TRB-A/B primer pool. TCRdb redid the calling of the multiplex PCR reads with MiXCR, one entry per CDR3 protein. The table lists about 450 distinct CDR3 sequences, roughly 35% of them singletons. The template was genomic DNA from peripheral blood, not RNA. CDR1 SGHTA and CDR2 FQGTGA come from the germline V gene. The V end lost 1 base, the J end lost 2 bases, and 9 bases lay between the germline ends. CDR3 size: 15 residues. The source of the sample is a study of T cell repertoires in aging, cancer and after chemotherapy.

The clonotype was recovered from a human donor in good health. The material sequenced was blood. The rearrangement links TRBV7-3 to TRBJ2-1, with TRBD2 as a possible D gene (5 bases). The CDR3, as DNA: TGTGCCAGCAGCTTAAGAGGGAAAACCTACAATGAGCAGTTCTTC. Protein: CASSLRGKTYNEQFF.